Detailed here is one TCR beta chain. The antigen is undetermined. Sequenced by immunoSEQ multiplex PCR; TCRdb stores in-frame clones only, minus some. The sample consists of about 110,000 clones, 94% of them appearing once. CDR1 is MGHRA, CDR2 YSYEKL, per germline. This CDR3 comprises 15 residues. V was pared by 4 bases and J by 5 bases, with 17 bases between. These data belong to a study of T cell responses to AZD1222 COVID-19 vaccine. Study conclusions and caveats: White British ancestry dominated among donors, who included more females, and clonal diversity was possibly underestimated.

The clonotype was recovered from an adult who received the AZD1222 COVID-19 vaccine. Material: peripheral blood, obtained 28 days after the second AZD1222 dose. The chain recombines TRBV4-1 with TRBJ1-2; D is perhaps TRBD1 (5 bases). The CDR3 here is CASSLGWTFGYGYTF. The CDR3 nucleotides read TGCGCCAGCAGCCTCGGTTGGACATTCGGATATGGCTACACCTTC.